Following are 15 T cell receptor beta chains from one sample sequenced in a study of blood T cell repertoires in COVID-19. Measured with immunoSEQ multiplex PCR; TCRdb has only the in-frame clones, and not every one. The sample holds 100,000 to 110,000 clones, more than 85% seen once. The source material was peripheral blood. The receptors were sampled from a man between 25 and 39 years old in a cohort sampled during active COVID-19.

The chain is built from TRBV5-4 and TRBJ2-2, with 8 bases aligning to TRBD2. V lost 4 bases, J lost 2 bases, and 7 bases stayed unmatched. Germline loops: CDR1 SGHNT, CDR2 YYREEE (reference sequence). This CDR3 is 16 amino acids long. CDR3 amino acids: CASSPRGGQNTGELFF. In nucleotides, the CDR3 is TGTGCCAGCAGCCCCCGGGGGGGCCAAAACACCGGGGAGCTGTTTTTT. Using reference TRBV5-4 and TRBJ2-2 for the parts outside the CDR3, the full variable domain is ETGVTQSPTHLIKTRGQQVTLRCSSQSGHNTVSWYQQALGQGPQFIFQYYREEENGRGNFPPRFSGLQFPNYSSELNVNALELDDSALYLCASSPRGGQNTGELFFGEGSRLTVL.

Written as DNA, the CDR3 is TGTGCCAGCAGTCCCCCCTACAGGGGCGGTAATGAAAAACTGTTTTTT. Protein sequence: CASSPPYRGGNEKLFF. This chain connects TRBV27 to TRBJ1-4; 7 nucleotides agree with TRBD1. J gave up 4 bases and V 5 bases, and 10 bases lay outside the gene matches. Germline CDR1 reads MNHEY; CDR2 reads SMNVEV (reference sequence). CDR3 length: 16 amino acids.

V gene TRBV28 combines with J gene TRBJ2-7; 10 bases map to TRBD2. The CDR3 loop spans 14 amino acids. Germline CDR1 is MDHEN and CDR2 is SYDVKM. Trimming at V came to 5 bases and at J to 2 bases, leaving 3 bases not matched to a gene. CDR3 amino acids: CASSQLAGAYEQYF. Written as DNA, the CDR3 is TGTGCCAGCAGTCAGCTAGCGGGGGCCTACGAGCAGTACTTC.

V gene TRBV5-1 combines with J gene TRBJ2-5, with TRBD1 matching over 7 bases. Germline V CDR1 and CDR2: SGHRS, YFSETQ. The length of the CDR3 is 17 residues. Germline trimming cut 0 bases from V and 5 bases from J; bases unmatched to any gene: 13. Here the CDR3 reads CASSLVPVKGARETQYF. As DNA, the CDR3 is TGCGCCAGCAGCTTGGTGCCCGTCAAGGGGGCTCGCGAGACCCAGTACTTC.

The V and J genes are TRBV12-3 or TRBV12-4 and TRBJ1-2; 7 bases match TRBD1. CDR3 length equals 13 residues. V lost 5 bases and J lost 4; bases outside the gene matches: 4. CDR3 DNA: TGTGCCAGCAGTAAGGACAGGCTCTATGGCTACACCTTC. Its translation is CASSKDRLYGYTF.

This chain connects TRBV27 to TRBJ1-5; 7 bases agree with TRBD1. Germline V lookup: CDR1 MNHEY, CDR2 SMNVEV (reference sequence). The CDR3 has 13 residues. Trimming removed 3 bases from V and 7 bases from J; junction bases left unmatched: 3. The CDR3: CASSFQGDQPQHF. CDR3 nucleotide sequence: TGTGCCAGCAGTTTTCAGGGGGACCAGCCCCAGCATTTT.

This clone was seen a single time. This chain links TRBV19 with TRBJ1-2, with D perhaps matching TRBD1 (5 bases). V lost 6 bases and J lost 0, with 11 bases in between. The CDR3 covers 14 residues. CDR1 and CDR2 (germline): LNHDA, SQIVND (reference sequence). The CDR3 sequence is CASRSGGANYGYTF. CDR3 bases: TGTGCCAGTAGATCCGGGGGGGCTAACTATGGCTACACCTTC.

The count of this clone is one. The chain couples TRBV2 to TRBJ2-1, with TRBD1 matching 9 bases. This CDR3 has 16 amino acids. In germline, CDR1 is SNHLY, CDR2 FYNNEI. Trimming took 2 bases from V and 10 from J; bases not matched to a gene: 12. CDR3 nucleotides: TGTGCCAGCAGTGAAACGGCACAGGGGGCAAAAGGAGAGCAGTTCTTC. Its protein is CASSETAQGAKGEQFF.

This chain connects TRBV7-6 to TRBJ2-5; D remains ambiguous. Trimming cost V 0 bases and J 1 base, with 12 bases left between them. The CDR3 has 16 amino acids. Germline V gene data show CDR1 as SGHVS and CDR2 as FNYEAQ. Here the CDR3 reads CASSLALGGVQETQYF. CDR3 bases: TGTGCCAGCAGCTTAGCGCTTGGCGGAGTCCAAGAGACCCAGTACTTC.

The gene calls are TRBV7-2 and TRBJ2-7; no clear D gene. The V gene's germline CDR1 is SGHTA and CDR2 FQGNSA. This CDR3 comprises 14 residues. V lost 1 base to trimming and J lost 3 bases, with 10 bases between them. The CDR3 bases are TGTGCCAGCAGCTTAGGAGGAGTTGGCTACGAGCAGTACTTC. This translates into CASSLGGVGYEQYF.

The J gene is TRBJ2-5, the V gene TRBV5-1; TRBD2 matches at 9 bases. This CDR3 region has 16 residues. Per germline, CDR1 SGHRS and CDR2 YFSETQ. V gave up 0 bases and J gave up 5 bases; unmatched junction bases: 8. The CDR3 reads CASSLDGSGGIETQYF. The CDR3 DNA sequence: TGCGCCAGCAGCTTGGATGGTAGCGGGGGAATCGAGACCCAGTACTTC.

The rearrangement uses TRBV27 and TRBJ2-3, with a weak D call TRBD1 (6 bases). V was shortened by 3 bases and J by 4 bases, with 11 bases between the two germline ends. Germline values: CDR1 MNHEY, CDR2 SMNVEV (reference sequence). The CDR3 contains 14 residues. CDR3 in amino acids: CASSLRQGSDTQYF. The CDR3 DNA sequence: TGTGCCAGCAGTTTGAGGCAGGGGTCAGATACGCAGTATTTT.

V usage is TRBV5-1 and J usage is TRBJ2-7; 9 bases fit TRBD1. Germline values: CDR1 SGHRS, CDR2 YFSETQ. The CDR3 has 16 residues. V trimming: 1 base; J trimming: 0 bases; junction bases outside the gene matches: 5. The CDR3 protein is CASSLYGTGSSYEQYF. The CDR3 DNA is TGCGCCAGCAGCTTGTACGGGACAGGGAGCTCCTACGAGCAGTACTTC. Looking up the rest from reference TRBV5-1 and TRBJ2-7 gives the full variable domain: KAGVTQTPRYLIKTRGQQVTLSCSPISGHRSVSWYQQTPGQGLQFLFEYFSETQRNKGNFPGRFSGRQFSNSRSEMNVSTLELGDSALYLCASSLYGTGSSYEQYFGPGTRLTVT.

This chain links TRBV9 with TRBJ2-7; TRBD2 is a possible D gene (6 bases). V was pared by 4 bases and J by 3 bases, with 14 bases between. The CDR3 has 14 amino acids. Germline V gives CDR1 SGDLS, CDR2 YYNGEE. CDR3 bases: TGTGCCAGCAGCCCCCATACCGGGGGCTACGAGCAGTACTTC. This encodes CASSPHTGGYEQYF. Full variable domain (remainder filled in from reference TRBV9 and TRBJ2-7): DSGVTQTPKHLITATGQRVTLRCSPRSGDLSVYWYQQSLDQGLQFLIQYYNGEERAKGNILERFSAQQFPDLHSELNLSSLELGDSALYFCASSPHTGGYEQYFGPGTRLTVT.

The V and J genes are TRBV19 and TRBJ2-1; D unresolved. The CDR3 runs to 11 residues. CDR1 is LNHDA, CDR2 SQIVND, per germline (reference sequence). Trimming left V 3 bases short and J 6 bases short, with 3 bases between. The CDR3 DNA follows: TGTGCCAGTAGTATCTCCAATGAGCAGTTCTTC. It specifies CASSISNEQFF.